Shown below are 18 T cell receptor beta chains from a single sample sequenced in a study of cytomegalovirus exposure and HLA in healthy donors. PCR used 60 Vbeta primers and 13 Jbeta primers. Generated by immunoSEQ multiplex PCR, the TCRdb table keeps only in-frame clones and is missing some. Here the sample spans some 140,000 clones, approximately 80% being singletons. Specimen: PBMCs. The receptors stem from a man in his forties in good health and CMV-seronegative.

This chain uses TRBV10-3 with TRBJ2-2; perhaps TRBD2 as D (6 bases). Trimming took 6 bases from V and 3 from J, leaving 14 bases between them. There are 15 residues in the CDR3. Germline V gene sequence: CDR1 ENHRY, CDR2 SYGVKD. The CDR3, as DNA: TGTGCCATCAGACCCCGGAGGGAAGACACCGGGGAGCTGTTTTTT. Amino acids: CAIRPRREDTGELFF.

As regards this clone: Different DNA sequences within this sample yield the same CDR3. V is TRBV27 and J is TRBJ2-1; 7 positions agree with TRBD1. The CDR3 is made up of 15 amino acids. The V gene end was trimmed by 1 base and the J gene end by 7 bases; junction bases not matched to a gene: 7. Germline CDR1 is MNHEY and CDR2 is SMNVEV (reference sequence). The CDR3 is CASSLLGRDRNEQFF. CDR3 coding DNA: TGTGCCAGCAGTTTATTGGGTCGGGACAGAAATGAGCAGTTCTTC.

The rearrangement uses TRBV6-5 and TRBJ2-7, with 13 bases aligning to TRBD2. The CDR3 totals 15 residues. CDR1 is MNHEY and CDR2 is SVGAGI in the germline V gene. V was pared by 5 bases and J by 5 bases, with 6 bases of the junction left unmatched. The CDR3 spells CASSPTGTSGDEQYF. The CDR3 DNA is TGTGCCAGCAGTCCTACAGGGACTAGCGGGGACGAGCAGTACTTC.

The V call is TRBV4-3, the J call TRBJ1-1, with D perhaps matching TRBD1 (5 bases). Trimming stripped 5 bases from V and 5 bases from J, with 12 bases between. This CDR3 spans 13 amino acids. Germline V gene lookup returns CDR1 LGHNA and CDR2 YSLEER. The CDR3 is CASSSQGGTEAFF. The CDR3 nucleotides read TGCGCCAGCAGCTCCCAGGGTGGGACTGAAGCTTTCTTT.

This clone was seen only once. V usage is TRBV18 and J usage is TRBJ2-7; the match to TRBD2 covers 8 bases. Germline trimming cut 3 bases from V and 3 bases from J; bases unmatched to any gene: 7. CDR1 KGHSH and CDR2 LQKENI come from the germline V gene. The CDR3 contains 15 residues. The CDR3 region has the DNA TGTGCCAGCTCACCCACAAGCGGGGGACGCTACGAGCAGTACTTC. This encodes CASSPTSGGRYEQYF.

The rearrangement links TRBV9 to TRBJ1-2, with D uncertain. V was trimmed by 2 bases and J by 0 bases, leaving 11 bases between them. This CDR3 has 15 residues. Germline CDR1 reads SGDLS; CDR2 reads YYNGEE. This chain's CDR3 is CASSVTGSANYGYTF. The CDR3 DNA follows: TGTGCCAGCAGCGTGACGGGGAGTGCTAACTATGGCTACACCTTC. The full variable domain, its missing parts supplied by reference TRBV9 and TRBJ1-2, is DSGVTQTPKHLITATGQRVTLRCSPRSGDLSVYWYQQSLDQGLQFLIQYYNGEERAKGNILERFSAQQFPDLHSELNLSSLELGDSALYFCASSVTGSANYGYTFGSGTRLTVV.

The chain carries TRBV2 and TRBJ2-7; TRBD1 agrees at 9 bases. V was clipped by 8 bases and J by 2 bases; unmatched bases: 7. The CDR3 covers 14 residues. Germline CDR1 is SNHLY and CDR2 is FYNNEI. The CDR3 loop reads CASDPGTGTYEQYF. The CDR3 DNA is TGTGCCAGCGACCCCGGGACAGGGACCTACGAGCAGTACTTC.

This clone was recorded only once. The rearrangement links TRBV29-1 to TRBJ2-2; 8 bases fit TRBD1. V shed 7 bases, J shed 5 bases, and the junction held 9 bases outside the gene matches. The germline CDR1 and CDR2 sequences are SQVTM and ANQGSEA. CDR3 length: 14 amino acids. The CDR3 sequence is CSAGDRGGTGELFF. For the CDR3, the DNA is TGCAGCGCTGGCGACAGGGGTGGGACCGGGGAGCTGTTTTTT.

The chain uses TRBV2 and TRBJ2-7; D unclear. Between the trimmed V and J ends, which lost 6 bases and 2 bases, there was a span of 11 bases. CDR3 size: 13 residues. Germline V gene sequence: CDR1 SNHLY, CDR2 FYNNEI. The CDR3 protein is CASRRLNPYEQYF. The CDR3, as DNA: TGTGCCAGCAGGCGGCTTAATCCCTACGAGCAGTACTTC.

This sequence joins TRBV4-3 and TRBJ2-7, with 15 bases fitting TRBD2. The J segment lost 6 bases and the V segment lost 8 bases, leaving 14 bases of the junction unmatched. The CDR3 is made up of 17 amino acids. Germline assignment: CDR1 LGHNA and CDR2 YSLEER. The DNA of the CDR3 is TGCGCCAGCTCACCGGGACTAGCGGGGGGAAGTGGGCTCGAGCAGTACTTC. Its protein product is CASSPGLAGGSGLEQYF.

This clone has more than one count but fewer than ten. The chain uses TRBV4-1 and TRBJ2-7; 7 nucleotides agree with TRBD2. The V gene end was trimmed by 0 bases and the J gene end by 8 bases; junction bases not matched to a gene: 10. The CDR3 runs to 15 residues. Germline V lookup: CDR1 MGHRA, CDR2 YSYEKL. Here the CDR3 reads CASSQESSTSLQQYF. The CDR3 region has the DNA TGCGCCAGCAGCCAAGAGTCCTCGACTAGCCTCCAGCAGTACTTC.

The V call is TRBV7-9, the J call TRBJ1-2; 9 bases are a match to TRBD1. The germline V gene encodes CDR1 SEHNR and CDR2 FQNEAQ (reference sequence). CDR3 size: 15 residues. Trimming removed 1 base from V and 1 base from J; junction bases left unmatched: 1. Here the CDR3 reads CASSLGTGVNYGYTF. CDR3 sequence (DNA): TGTGCCAGCAGCTTAGGGACAGGGGTTAACTATGGCTACACCTTC.

The V gene is TRBV7-7, the J gene TRBJ2-5, with 7 bases identical to TRBD2. The trim removed 7 bases at V and 2 bases at J, leaving 10 bases unmatched. From germline, CDR1 is SSHAT and CDR2 FNYEAQ (reference sequence). CDR3 size: 15 residues. The CDR3 coding sequence is TGTGCCAGCAAATTGGGGGGGACTGGACAAGAGACCCAGTACTTC. This codes for CASKLGGTGQETQYF. Supplemented by reference TRBV7-7 and TRBJ2-5, the full variable domain reads GAGVSQSPRYKVTKRGQDVTLRCDPISSHATLYWYQQALGQGPEFLTYFNYEAQPDKSGLPSDRFSAERPEGSISTLTIQRTEQRDSAMYRCASKLGGTGQETQYFGPGTRLLVL.

This clone was counted a few times. In DNA form, the CDR3 reads TGCGCCAGCAGCCAAGGACTGGCCCCCGGAGGCTATGGCTACACCTTC. It specifies CASSQGLAPGGYGYTF. The J gene is TRBJ1-2, the V gene TRBV4-3; D is unresolved. The germline V and J ends were trimmed by 1 base and 4 bases, with 16 bases remaining between them. The germline V gene encodes CDR1 LGHNA and CDR2 YSLEER. This CDR3 contains 16 residues.

The chain joins TRBV7-3 to TRBJ2-7; TRBD2 agrees at 7 bases. Germline lookup yields CDR1 SGHTA and CDR2 FQGTGA. The CDR3 is 14 residues long. V was clipped by 5 bases and J by 3 bases; unmatched bases: 7. CDR3 amino acids: CASSPSGVIYEQYF. The CDR3 region has the DNA TGTGCCAGCAGCCCCAGCGGGGTTATCTACGAGCAGTACTTC.

V usage is TRBV11-3 and J usage is TRBJ2-1; TRBD1 agrees at 7 bases. The length of the CDR3 is 12 residues. Germline trimming cut 4 bases from V and 15 bases from J; bases unmatched to any gene: 9. CDR1 and CDR2 (germline): SGHNT, YENEEA. The CDR3 sequence is CASSSTGSGPFF. The CDR3, as DNA: TGTGCCAGCAGCTCGACAGGGTCAGGGCCGTTCTTC.

The CDR3 spells CASSARLAGAPETQYF. The CDR3 DNA reads as TGCGCCAGCAGCGCAAGACTAGCGGGAGCTCCAGAGACCCAGTACTTC. V is TRBV5-1 and J is TRBJ2-5; 12 nucleotides line up with TRBD2. The germline CDR1 and CDR2 sequences are SGHRS and YFSETQ. V lost 4 bases and J lost 4; bases outside the gene matches: 8. This CDR3 is 16 amino acids long. The complete variable domain, with remaining parts taken from reference TRBV5-1 and TRBJ2-5, reads KAGVTQTPRYLIKTRGQQVTLSCSPISGHRSVSWYQQTPGQGLQFLFEYFSETQRNKGNFPGRFSGRQFSNSRSEMNVSTLELGDSALYLCASSARLAGAPETQYFGPGTRLLVL.

The chain is built from TRBV5-1 and TRBJ2-3; 13 bases align to TRBD2. V lost 4 bases and J lost 1; bases outside the gene matches: 3. Germline lookup yields CDR1 SGHRS and CDR2 YFSETQ. CDR3 length equals 16 residues. The CDR3 DNA is TGCGCCAGCAGCCACGGACTAGCGGGAGGCACAGATACGCAGTATTTT. It yields the protein CASSHGLAGGTDTQYF. The full variable domain, its missing parts supplied by reference TRBV5-1 and TRBJ2-3, is KAGVTQTPRYLIKTRGQQVTLSCSPISGHRSVSWYQQTPGQGLQFLFEYFSETQRNKGNFPGRFSGRQFSNSRSEMNVSTLELGDSALYLCASSHGLAGGTDTQYFGPGTRLTVL.